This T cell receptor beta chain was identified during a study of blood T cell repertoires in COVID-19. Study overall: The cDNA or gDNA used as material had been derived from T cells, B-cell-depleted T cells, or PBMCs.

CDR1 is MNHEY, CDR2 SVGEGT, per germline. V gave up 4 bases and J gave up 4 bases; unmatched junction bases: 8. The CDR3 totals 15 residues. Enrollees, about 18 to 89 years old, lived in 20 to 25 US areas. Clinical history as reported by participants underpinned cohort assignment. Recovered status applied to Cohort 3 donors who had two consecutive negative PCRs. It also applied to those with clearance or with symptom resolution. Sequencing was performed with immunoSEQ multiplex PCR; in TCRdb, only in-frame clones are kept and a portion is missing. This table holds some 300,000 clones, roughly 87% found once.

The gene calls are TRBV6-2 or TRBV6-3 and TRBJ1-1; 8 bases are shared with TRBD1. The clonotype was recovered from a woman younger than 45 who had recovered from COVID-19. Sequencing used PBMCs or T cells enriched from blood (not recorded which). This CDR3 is CASSSQGAPATEAFF. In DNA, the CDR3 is TGTGCCAGCAGTTCGCAGGGGGCGCCGGCCACTGAAGCTTTCTTT.